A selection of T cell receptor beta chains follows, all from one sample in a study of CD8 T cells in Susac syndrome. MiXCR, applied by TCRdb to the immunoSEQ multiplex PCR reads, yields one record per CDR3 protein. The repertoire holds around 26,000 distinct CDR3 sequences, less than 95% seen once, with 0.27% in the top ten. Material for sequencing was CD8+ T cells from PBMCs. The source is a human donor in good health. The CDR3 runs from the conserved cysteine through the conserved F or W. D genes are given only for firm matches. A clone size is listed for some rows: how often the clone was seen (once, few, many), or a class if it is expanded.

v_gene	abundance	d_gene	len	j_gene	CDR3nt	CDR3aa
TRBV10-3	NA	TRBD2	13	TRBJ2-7	TGTGCCATCACTGACAGCGGGAACTACGAGCAGTACTTC	CAITDSGNYEQYF
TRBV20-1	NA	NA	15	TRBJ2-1	TGCAGTGCCCAGGGGGAAGGACTAGACTTCAATGAGCAGTTCTTC	CSAQGEGLDFNEQFF
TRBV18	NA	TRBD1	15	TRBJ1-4	TGTGCCAGCTCACCTCAGGGGGCGCTGGGTGAAAAACTGTTTTTT	CASSPQGALGEKLFF
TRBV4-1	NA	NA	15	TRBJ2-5	TGCGCCAGCAGCCCGGGATCAATAGTAGGGGAGACCCAGTACTTC	CASSPGSIVGETQYF
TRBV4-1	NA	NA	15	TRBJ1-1	TGCGCCAGCAGCCAAGCCGTCAGGGGTGGCACTGAAGCTTTCTTT	CASSQAVRGGTEAFF
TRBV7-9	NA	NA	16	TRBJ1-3	TGTGCCAGCAGCTTGGGGGTCGATAGCTCTGGAAACACCATATATTTT	CASSLGVDSSGNTIYF
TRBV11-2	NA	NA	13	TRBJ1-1	TGTGCCAGCAGCTTACAGACAGCCCGTGAAGCTTTCTTT	CASSLQTAREAFF
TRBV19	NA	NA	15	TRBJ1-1	TGTGCCAGTAGTCAACAGGCAAATGGGAACACTGAAGCTTTCTTT	CASSQQANGNTEAFF
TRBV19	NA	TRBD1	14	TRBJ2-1	TGTGCCAGTAGTTACAGGGGTTCCTACAATGAGCAGTTCTTC	CASSYRGSYNEQFF
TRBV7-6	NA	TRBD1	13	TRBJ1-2	TGTGCCAGCAGCTACACAGGGGCGGGCGGCTACACCTTC	CASSYTGAGGYTF
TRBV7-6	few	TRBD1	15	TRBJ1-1	TGTGCCAGCAGCCCGACTAGACAGGGAGGTATGGAAGCTTTCTTT	CASSPTRQGGMEAFF
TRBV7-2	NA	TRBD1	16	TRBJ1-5	TGTGCCAGCAGCAATCGGACAGGGGGCCGGGAGCAGCCCCAGCATTTT	CASSNRTGGREQPQHF
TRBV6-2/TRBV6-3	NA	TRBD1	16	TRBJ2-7	TGTGCCAGCAGTTCCCTCGACGGGACAGCCTCCTACGAGCAGTACTTC	CASSSLDGTASYEQYF
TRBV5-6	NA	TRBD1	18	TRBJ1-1	TGTGCCAGCAGCGCCTGGACAGGACGCGGGAGAAGGGCTACTGAAGCTTTCTTT	CASSAWTGRGRRATEAFF
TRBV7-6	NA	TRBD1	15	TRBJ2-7	TGTGCCAGCAGCTCGGGACAGGGAAGATCCTACGAGCAGTACTTC	CASSSGQGRSYEQYF
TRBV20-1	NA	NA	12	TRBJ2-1	TGCAGTGCTAGAGTCTCGGGGAATGAGCAGTTCTTC	CSARVSGNEQFF
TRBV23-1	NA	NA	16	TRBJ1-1	TGCGCCAGCAGTCAATCCGGACGGGTAGAGTACACTGAAGCTTTCTTT	CASSQSGRVEYTEAFF
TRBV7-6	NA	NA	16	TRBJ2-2	TGTGCCAGCAGCTTAGCGAGCAGGGCGATCACCGGGGAGCTGTTTTTT	CASSLASRAITGELFF
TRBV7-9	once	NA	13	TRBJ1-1	TGTGCCAGCAGCCAGACAGTGAACACTGAAGCTTTCTTT	CASSQTVNTEAFF
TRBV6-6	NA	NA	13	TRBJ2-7	TGTGCCAGCAGTTACCATGGAACCTACGAGCAGTACTTC	CASSYHGTYEQYF
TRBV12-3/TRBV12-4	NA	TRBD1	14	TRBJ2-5	TGTGCCAGCTCGGAGACAGGGGGCTTGGAGACCCAGTACTTC	CASSETGGLETQYF
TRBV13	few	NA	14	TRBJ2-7	TGTGCCAGCAGCTTAGGGACAGCAACCTACGAGCAGTACTTC	CASSLGTATYEQYF
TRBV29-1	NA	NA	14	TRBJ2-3	TGCAGCGTTGAGATGGCTAGAGGGTCAGATACGCAGTATTTT	CSVEMARGSDTQYF
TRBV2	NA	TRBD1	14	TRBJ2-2	TGTGCCAGCCTCCGGGACAGGGGTATCGGGGAGCTGTTTTTT	CASLRDRGIGELFF
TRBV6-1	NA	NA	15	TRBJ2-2	TGTGCCAGCAGTGAAGCGCTTCGTCGGGGCCGGGAGCTGTTTTTT	CASSEALRRGRELFF
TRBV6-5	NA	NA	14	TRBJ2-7	TGTGCCAGCACCTCGGACATCGGTGGTTACGAGCAGTACTTC	CASTSDIGGYEQYF
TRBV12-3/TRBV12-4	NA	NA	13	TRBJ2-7	TGTGCCAGCAGGACGGCGACTTCCTACGAGCAGTACTTC	CASRTATSYEQYF
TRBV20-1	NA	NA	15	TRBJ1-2	TGCAGTGCTAGAGATACCCCTCTGGGTAACTATGGCTACACCTTC	CSARDTPLGNYGYTF
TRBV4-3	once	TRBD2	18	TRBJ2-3	TGCGCCAGCAGCCAAGACCTCCGGCTAGCGGGGAGTGGAGATACGCAGTATTTT	CASSQDLRLAGSGDTQYF
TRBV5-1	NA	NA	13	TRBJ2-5	TGCGCCAGCAGCCCCGACAGCCAAGAGACCCAGTACTTC	CASSPDSQETQYF
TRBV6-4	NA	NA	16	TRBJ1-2	TGTGCCAGCTTTAGTAAGGACAGTATTTTTAACTATGGCTACACCTTC	CASFSKDSIFNYGYTF
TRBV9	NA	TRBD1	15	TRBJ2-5	TGTGCCAGCAGCGGACCACAGGGGACCTGGGAGACCCAGTACTTC	CASSGPQGTWETQYF
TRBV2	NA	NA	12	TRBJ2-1	TGTGCCAGCAGTGATACACTAAATGAGCAGTTCTTC	CASSDTLNEQFF
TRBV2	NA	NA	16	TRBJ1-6	TGTGCCAGCAGCCCCGAGAGGGTCTCCTATAATTCACCCCTCCACTTT	CASSPERVSYNSPLHF
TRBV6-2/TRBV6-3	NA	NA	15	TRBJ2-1	TGTGCCAGCAGCGACTCAATGGGACCGTACAATGAGCAGTTCTTC	CASSDSMGPYNEQFF
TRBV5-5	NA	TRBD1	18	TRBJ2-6	TGTGCCAGCAGCTTGAGGACAGGGGCGTCCTCTGGGGCCAACGTCCTGACTTTC	CASSLRTGASSGANVLTF
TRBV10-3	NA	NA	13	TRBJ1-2	TGTGCCATCAGTTTTGAGGGCGCGGATGGCTACACCTTC	CAISFEGADGYTF
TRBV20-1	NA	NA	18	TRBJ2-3	TGCAGTGCTAGACTCCGCCCGTCGACAGGTTCTAGCACAGATACGCAGTATTTT	CSARLRPSTGSSTDTQYF
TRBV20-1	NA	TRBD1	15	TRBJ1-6	TGCAGTGCTAGGGGCGACAGGGGGCTTGGTTCACCCCTCCACTTT	CSARGDRGLGSPLHF
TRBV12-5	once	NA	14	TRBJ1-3	TGTGCTAGTGGTTTGGCACTTGGAGAAAACACCATATATTTT	CASGLALGENTIYF
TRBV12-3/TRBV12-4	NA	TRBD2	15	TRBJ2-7	TGTGCCAGCAGTTTGGGTCTAGCGGGATCCTACGAGCAGTACTTC	CASSLGLAGSYEQYF
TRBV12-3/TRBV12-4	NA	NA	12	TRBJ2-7	TGTGCCAGCAGTCCGGACAGCTACGAGCAGTACTTC	CASSPDSYEQYF
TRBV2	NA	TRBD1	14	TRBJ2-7	TGTGCCAGCAGTGAACGGGACAGGACCTACGAGCAGTACTTC	CASSERDRTYEQYF
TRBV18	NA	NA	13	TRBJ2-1	TGTGCCAGCTCACTTCCCTCGGGGGCAGAGCAGTTCTTC	CASSLPSGAEQFF
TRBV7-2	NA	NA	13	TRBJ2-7	TGTGCCAGCAGCTTCGGGGGTCTTCAAGAGCAGTACTTC	CASSFGGLQEQYF
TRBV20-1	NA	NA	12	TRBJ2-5	TGCAGTGCCACGGACAGCCAAGAGACCCAGTACTTC	CSATDSQETQYF
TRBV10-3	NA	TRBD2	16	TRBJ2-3	TGTGCCATCAGTGAAACCCTAGCGGGGGATTCAGATACGCAGTATTTT	CAISETLAGDSDTQYF
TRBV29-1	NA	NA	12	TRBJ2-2	TGCAGCGTTCGCGGGGATGGCGGGGAGCTGTTTTTT	CSVRGDGGELFF
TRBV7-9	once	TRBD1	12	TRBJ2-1	TGTGCCAGCAGCCAACAGGGGAATGAGCAGTTCTTC	CASSQQGNEQFF
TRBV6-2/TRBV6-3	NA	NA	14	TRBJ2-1	TGTGCCAGCAGTCGCGGGACAGTTTACAATGAGCAGTTCTTC	CASSRGTVYNEQFF
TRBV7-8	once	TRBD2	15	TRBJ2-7	TGTGCCAGCAGCTTAGCTGCGCGGGGGGAGTACGAGCAGTACTTC	CASSLAARGEYEQYF
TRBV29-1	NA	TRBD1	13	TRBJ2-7	TGCAGCGTTGAAACAGGGGAATCCTACGAGCAGTACTTC	CSVETGESYEQYF
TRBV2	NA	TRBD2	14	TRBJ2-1	TGTGCCAGCAGAGAGCGGGGCCCCTACAATGAGCAGTTCTTC	CASRERGPYNEQFF
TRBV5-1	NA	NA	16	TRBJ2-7	TGCGCCAGCAGGGACCCACAGGGGAGGGACTCCTACGAGCAGTACTTC	CASRDPQGRDSYEQYF
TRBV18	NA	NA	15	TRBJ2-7	TGTGCCAGCTCCCGCTATGGGGACTCTTCCTACGAGCAGTACTTC	CASSRYGDSSYEQYF